This record covers a single T cell receptor (beta chain). The antigen remains undetermined. To make TCR beta libraries, researchers used iRepertoire HTBI primers and Arm-PCR of CDR3 regions. TCRdb itself ran the multiplex PCR reads through MiXCR, one entry per CDR3 protein. The sample includes some 430,000 distinct CDR3 sequences, roughly 21% of them seen just once. The record originates from a study of regulatory T cells in long-lasting Graves disease. Broader study findings: Persistent disease favored TRBV28, TRBJ1-2 and TRBJ2-5.

As for time point: persistent/refractory GD, antithyroid drugs over 5 years with positive TRAb. PBMC-derived RNA was used for the TCR library. Tubes containing EDTA received 7 to 10 milliliters of drawn peripheral blood. The V end lost 3 bases, the J end lost 10 bases, and 12 bases lay between the germline ends. The CDR3 has 12 residues. Germline V gene lookup returns CDR1 SQVTM and CDR2 ANQGSEA. The rearrangement links TRBV29-1 to TRBJ1-4; maybe TRBD1 (6 bases). The origin of this receptor is a female donor with Graves disease. The source was peripheral blood mononuclear cells (PBMCs), collected when the disease was refractory, from a patient treated with antithyroid drugs. CDR3 DNA: TGCAGCGTTGATCCAGGGGAGGGAAAACTGTTTTTT. It specifies CSVDPGEGKLFF.